Listed below are T cell receptor beta chains from one sample, sequenced in a study of blood T cell repertoires in COVID-19. Using immunoSEQ multiplex PCR, the repertoire was profiled, and TCRdb retains in-frame clones only, with some absent. The sample shows about 250,000 clones, roughly 89% of them seen only once. The sample consisted of peripheral blood. The receptors here all came from a woman aged 30 to 39 with active or convalescent COVID-19. Both conserved end residues are part of each CDR3.

>16|TRBV18|TRBJ1-1
CASSPVSVDWRGEAFF
>16|TRBV4-3|TRBJ2-7
CASSQDVAGGLGEQYF
>16|TRBV6-5|TRBJ1-6
CASSYQPTGAPSPLHF
>15|TRBV6-5|TRBJ2-7
CASSSLAGSSYEQYF
>14|TRBV30|TRBJ1-3
CACPTGGWGNTIYF
>17|TRBV6-2/TRBV6-3|TRBJ1-6
CASSQETDSPVNSPLHF
>16|TRBV18|TRBJ1-3
CASSPPSGLPGNTIYF
>15|TRBV30|TRBJ2-5
CAWRGLAGLGETQYF
>15|TRBV6-2/TRBV6-3|TRBJ1-1
CASSYSPRGYTEAFF
>15|TRBV19|TRBJ1-2
CASSTQGQGNYGYTF
>12|TRBV2|TRBJ2-1
CASSERGYEQFF
>15|TRBV10-3|TRBJ1-2
CAISEKMGTVYGYTF
>16|TRBV11-2|TRBJ2-3
CASSSWTSGGGDTQYF
>16|TRBV19|TRBJ1-2
CASRGSTGHANYGYTF
>14|TRBV19|TRBJ2-2
CASSRDRGTGELFF
>15|TRBV5-4|TRBJ2-1
CASSLGGPTPNEQFF
>12|TRBV12-3/TRBV12-4|TRBJ1-1
CASSKGGKVAFF
>16|TRBV20-1|TRBJ2-7
CSASSGGTASGYEQYF
>15|TRBV6-5|TRBJ1-1
CASSPNEGARTEAFF
>17|TRBV19|TRBJ1-4
CASSISAAGATNEKLFF
>14|TRBV9|TRBJ2-5
CASSSGGQKETQYF
>15|TRBV3-1/TRBV3-2|TRBJ2-7
CASSQDRQRTYEQYF
>15|TRBV9|TRBJ1-5
CASTQGQGGYQPQHF
>16|TRBV7-9|TRBJ2-2
CASSSETSGRTGELFF
>21|TRBV13|TRBJ2-1
CASSLGLGEEFFGTGNNEQFF
>15|TRBV30|TRBJ2-3
CAWSGTSGGADTQYF
>17|TRBV27|TRBJ2-5
CASSPSLAGGPRETQYF
>13|TRBV5-1|TRBJ1-1
CASSVGTGGEAFF
>17|TRBV6-4|TRBJ2-3
CASSDSVFSFGGDTQYF
>13|TRBV7-2|TRBJ1-5
CASSSFINQPQHF
>22|TRBV4-3|TRBJ2-2
CASSGGGAGTSGGLSNTGELFF
>15|TRBV4-3|TRBJ2-2
CASSQDRYSTGELFF
>11|TRBV7-2|TRBJ1-1
CASSLGGGMIF
>14|TRBV30|TRBJ1-2
CAWSGGGVINGYTF
>13|TRBV5-1|TRBJ1-3
CASSSTFGNTIYF
>14|TRBV2|TRBJ1-3
CASSGDRVKNTIYF
>12|TRBV6-6|TRBJ2-7
CASKGEPYEQYF
>13|TRBV19|TRBJ1-1
CASTIGGFGRAFF
>12|TRBV6-6|TRBJ2-7
CASSSGGREQYF
>15|TRBV7-6|TRBJ1-5
CASSLGGTGLQPQHF
>15|TRBV7-2|TRBJ1-5
CASSRTGVSNQPQHF